This TCR beta chain was identified during a study of blood T cell repertoires in COVID-19. Looking at the study overall: From T cells, B-cell-depleted T cells, or PBMCs came the material, which was cDNA or gDNA.

Cohort assignment relied on participant-reported clinical history. The CDR3 is 17 amino acids. CDR1 is WSHSY and CDR2 is SAAADI in the germline V gene. With V trimmed by 6 bases and J by 3 bases, 8 bases remained unmatched. Per the study methods: Amplifying reference gene primers gave estimates of nucleated cell counts. Sequencing was performed with immunoSEQ multiplex PCR; in TCRdb, only in-frame clones are kept and a portion is missing. That table gives V, J and clone size, and the DNA gave D and trimming. The profile shows 250,000 to 350,000 clones, around 90% of them singletons. The sequence came from a woman under 30 with acute COVID-19. Sequenced sample: PBMCs or T cells enriched from blood (not recorded which). V is TRBV10-2 and J is TRBJ2-2; TRBD1 matches at 12 bases. The chain's CDR3 is CASRSGQGARDTGELFF. CDR3 bases: TGCGCCAGCAGATCGGGACAGGGGGCGAGGGACACCGGGGAGCTGTTTTTT.